The sequence of this T cell receptor (beta chain) was determined in a study of cytomegalovirus exposure and HLA in healthy donors. General study findings and limits: Later analysis placed DRB1 highest and HLA-C lowest in TCR association rates, which differed by HLA locus. Some segments of the V type, notably TRBV6-2 and TRBV6-3, were excluded as indistinguishable. While the bulk of TCR sequences proved rare, some public TCRs turned up in many donors. Common viral pathogens seemed to be connected with several of the most significant clusters, according to a later analysis.

CDR3 length equals 15 residues. Deletions cut 1 base from V and 4 bases from J, with 11 bases between. Germline values: CDR1 KGHSH, CDR2 LQKENI. On this clone: Its antigen remains unidentified.

Vbeta (60) and Jbeta (13) primers were used in the PCR. Profiling relied on immunoSEQ multiplex PCR, and the TCRdb table lists in-frame clones only, not all of them. The top ten hold approximately 1.3% of the sample, which has roughly 180,000 clones, around four fifths seen once. Sequencing was carried out using PBMCs. This receptor was taken from a man under 40 in good health and CMV-seronegative. The chain carries TRBV18 and TRBJ2-4; tentative D call: TRBD1 (6 bases). This CDR3 is CASSPRTGQKNIQYF. The CDR3 DNA reads TGTGCCAGCTCACCACGTACAGGGCAAAAAAACATTCAGTACTTC.